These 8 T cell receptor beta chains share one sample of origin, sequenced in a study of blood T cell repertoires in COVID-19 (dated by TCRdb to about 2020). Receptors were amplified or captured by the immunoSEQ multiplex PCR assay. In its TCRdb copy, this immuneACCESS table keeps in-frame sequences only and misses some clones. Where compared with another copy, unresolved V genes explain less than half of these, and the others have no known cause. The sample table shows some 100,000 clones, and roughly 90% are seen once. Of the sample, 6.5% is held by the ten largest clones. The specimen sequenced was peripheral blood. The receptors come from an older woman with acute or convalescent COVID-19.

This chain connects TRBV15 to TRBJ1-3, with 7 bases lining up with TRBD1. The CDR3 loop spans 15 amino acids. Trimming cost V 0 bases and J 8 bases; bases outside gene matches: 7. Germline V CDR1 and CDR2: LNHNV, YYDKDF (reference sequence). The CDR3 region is CATSRDPGRGDTIYF. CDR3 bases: TGTGCCACCAGCAGAGATCCGGGCAGGGGGGACACCATATATTTT.

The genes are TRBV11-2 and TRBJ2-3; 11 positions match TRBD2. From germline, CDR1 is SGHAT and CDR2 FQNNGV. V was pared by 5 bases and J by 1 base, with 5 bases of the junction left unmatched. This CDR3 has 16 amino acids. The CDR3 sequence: CASSTLAGGGTDTQYF. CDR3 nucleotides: TGTGCCAGCAGCACCCTAGCGGGAGGTGGCACAGATACGCAGTATTTT.

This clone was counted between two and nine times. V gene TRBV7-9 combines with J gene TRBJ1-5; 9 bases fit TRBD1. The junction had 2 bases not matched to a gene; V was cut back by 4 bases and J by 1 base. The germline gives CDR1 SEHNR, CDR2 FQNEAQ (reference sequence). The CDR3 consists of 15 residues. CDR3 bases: TGTGCCAGCAGCTCCGGACAGGGGAGCAATCAGCCCCAGCATTTT. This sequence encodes CASSSGQGSNQPQHF.

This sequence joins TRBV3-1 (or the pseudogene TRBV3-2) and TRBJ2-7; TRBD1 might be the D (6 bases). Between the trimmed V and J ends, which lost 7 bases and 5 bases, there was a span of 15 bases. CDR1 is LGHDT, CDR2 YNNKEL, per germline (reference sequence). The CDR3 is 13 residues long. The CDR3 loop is CASTQGPNNEQYF. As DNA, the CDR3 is TGTGCCAGCACACAGGGACCAAACAACGAGCAGTACTTC.

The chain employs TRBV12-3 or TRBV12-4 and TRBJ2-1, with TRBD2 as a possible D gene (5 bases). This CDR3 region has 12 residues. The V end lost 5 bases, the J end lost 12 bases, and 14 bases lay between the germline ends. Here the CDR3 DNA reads TGTGCCAGCAGTAGCGGACTCCCGCGGCAGTTCTTC. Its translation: CASSSGLPRQFF.

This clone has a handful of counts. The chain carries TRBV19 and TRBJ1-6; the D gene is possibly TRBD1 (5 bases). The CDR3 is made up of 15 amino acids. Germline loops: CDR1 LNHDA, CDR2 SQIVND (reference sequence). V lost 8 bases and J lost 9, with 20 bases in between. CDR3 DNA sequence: TGTGCCAGTTCGGACGGCGGACGGGGGACTTCACCCCTCCACTTT. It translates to CASSDGGRGTSPLHF.

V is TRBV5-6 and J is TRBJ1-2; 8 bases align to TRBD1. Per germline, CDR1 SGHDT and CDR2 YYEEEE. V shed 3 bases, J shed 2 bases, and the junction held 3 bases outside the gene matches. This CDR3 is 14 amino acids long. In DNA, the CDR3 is TGTGCCAGCAGCTATGGACAGGGCAACTATGGCTACACCTTC. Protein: CASSYGQGNYGYTF.

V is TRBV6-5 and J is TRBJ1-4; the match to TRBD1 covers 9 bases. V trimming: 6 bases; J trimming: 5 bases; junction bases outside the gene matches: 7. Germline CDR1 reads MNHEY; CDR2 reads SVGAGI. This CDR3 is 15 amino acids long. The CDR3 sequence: CASRKQGAQNEKLFF. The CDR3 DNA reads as TGTGCCAGCAGGAAACAGGGGGCTCAGAATGAAAAACTGTTTTTT.